A single T cell receptor (beta chain) is shown here with its context. Its cognate antigen is unknown. A clone one base away is much larger, so this may be a read error. This sample was included in a study of CD8 T cells in ankylosing spondylitis. The study, taken as a whole, reports: Disease-linked clones were found to be CD8+ and relatively rare in peripheral blood.

TCRdb ran MiXCR on the 5' RACE reads and lists one entry per CDR3 protein. The sample carries 200,000 to 300,000 distinct CDR3 sequences, under 30% recorded once. The V end was cut by 7 bases, the J end by 1 base, with 13 bases between. CDR1 and CDR2 from the germline V gene are LNHNV and YYDKDF (reference sequence). CDR3 size: 14 residues. This chain uses TRBV15 with TRBJ2-5, with TRBD1 as a possible D gene (6 bases). The material sequenced was blood, either unsorted or a sorted T cell fraction (not recorded which). The receptor's source is a male donor with ankylosing spondylitis or in good health (not recorded which). In DNA form, the CDR3 reads TGTGCCACCACCCCCCGGACAGTCCAAGAGACCCAGTACTTC. Translating it yields CATTPRTVQETQYF.